These 10 T cell receptor beta chains came from one sample sequenced in a study of cytomegalovirus exposure and HLA in healthy donors. Both 60 Vbeta primers and 13 Jbeta primers went into the PCR. TCRdb's copy holds only in-frame clones and misses some; the assay was immunoSEQ multiplex PCR. In the table there are around 180,000 clones, 85% of which are singletons. Input material: PBMCs. The source of these receptors is a boy aged 2 to 10 in good health and CMV-seronegative.

The genes are TRBV7-9 and TRBJ1-2, with 7 nucleotides matching TRBD1. This CDR3 comprises 15 residues. V dropped 2 bases and J dropped 4; count of bases not matched to a gene: 7. CDR1 is SEHNR, CDR2 FQNEAQ, per germline (reference sequence). CDR3 coding DNA: TGTGCCAGCAGCTTACAGAGGGCAGGGGGCTATGGCTACACCTTC. Its protein is CASSLQRAGGYGYTF.

This clone turned up a few times. The chain is built from TRBV28 and TRBJ1-5; a weak D match, TRBD1 (6 bases). This CDR3 contains 17 residues. Germline CDR1 MDHEN, CDR2 SYDVKM. The ends were cut back, 2 bases at V and 0 bases at J, with 14 bases in the middle. CDR3 nucleotide sequence: TGTGCCAGCAGTTTACCCCGGACAGCGTATAGCAATCAGCCCCAGCATTTT. Its translation: CASSLPRTAYSNQPQHF.

V usage is TRBV7-9 and J usage is TRBJ1-2; 8 nucleotides align to TRBD1. This CDR3 has 14 amino acids. Per germline, CDR1 SEHNR and CDR2 FQNEAQ (reference sequence). V gave up 1 base and J gave up 7 bases; unmatched junction bases: 5. CDR3 sequence reads: CASSLGGTGRGYTF. Written as DNA, the CDR3 is TGTGCCAGCAGCTTAGGTGGGACAGGTCGTGGCTACACCTTC. The whole variable domain, remainder taken from reference TRBV7-9 and TRBJ1-2, is DTGVSQNPRHKITKRGQNVTFRCDPISEHNRLYWYRQTLGQGPEFLTYFQNEAQLEKSRLLSDRFSAERPKGSFSTLEIQRTEQGDSAMYLCASSLGGTGRGYTFGSGTRLTVV.

V gene TRBV6-5 combines with J gene TRBJ2-3; weak D call: TRBD2 (5 bases). The CDR3 runs to 14 residues. Germline V lookup: CDR1 MNHEY, CDR2 SVGAGI. V lost 0 bases and J lost 6, with 10 bases in between. This CDR3 reads CASSYSPGGDTQYF. The CDR3 DNA sequence: TGTGCCAGCAGTTACTCACCCGGCGGGGATACGCAGTATTTT.

This clone appeared a few times. The J gene is TRBJ2-2, the V gene TRBV4-1; 7 nucleotides line up with TRBD2. This CDR3 has 15 residues. V gave up 1 base and J gave up 5 bases; unmatched junction bases: 4. Germline V gives CDR1 MGHRA, CDR2 YSYEKL. The CDR3 loop is CASSQGGRGTGELFF. The CDR3 DNA reads TGCGCCAGCAGCCAAGGGGGGAGGGGTACCGGGGAGCTGTTTTTT.

This clone came up a few times. J is TRBJ1-2 and V is TRBV6-4, with 8 bases lining up with TRBD1. The CDR3 extends over 15 amino acids. Trimming removed 6 bases from V and 7 bases from J; junction bases left unmatched: 13. CDR1 MRHNA and CDR2 SNTAGT come from the germline V gene. The chain's CDR3 is CASSGGQGARAGYTF. The CDR3, as DNA: TGTGCCAGCAGCGGAGGGCAGGGGGCGAGGGCTGGCTACACCTTC.

The chain uses TRBV5-8 and TRBJ2-7, with TRBD1 matching 8 bases. The CDR3 covers 16 residues. Unmatched junction bases numbered 5, after V lost 0 bases and J lost 0 bases. The germline V gene encodes CDR1 SGHTS and CDR2 YDEGEE. In DNA, the CDR3 is TGTGCCAGCAGCTTGGAGGGACAGGAGTTCTCCTACGAGCAGTACGTC. Protein: CASSLEGQEFSYEQYV.

This clone appeared a single time. The chain has TRBV30 and TRBJ1-4, with no clear D. Trimming left V 5 bases short and J 5 bases short, with 18 bases between. This CDR3 contains 15 residues. The V gene's germline CDR1 is GTSNPN and CDR2 SVGIG (reference sequence). The CDR3 DNA sequence: TGTGCCTGGTATTACGTCGAAGCGGGGAATGAAAAACTGTTTTTT. Protein sequence: CAWYYVEAGNEKLFF.

The count of this clone is one. The rearrangement joins TRBV25-1 to TRBJ2-3; TRBD1 is a possible D gene (6 bases). The germline V gene encodes CDR1 MGHDK and CDR2 SYGVNS. V was cut by 7 bases and J by 1 base, with 18 bases left in between. The CDR3 consists of 16 residues. The CDR3 is CASIPTQGFGTDTQYF. The CDR3 DNA reads as TGTGCCAGCATTCCAACTCAGGGGTTTGGCACAGATACGCAGTATTTT.

The chain recombines TRBV18 with TRBJ2-7; TRBD2 aligns across 7 bases. The length of the CDR3 is 14 residues. The V segment lost 3 bases and the J segment 4 bases; nucleotides outside the gene matches: 6. CDR1 and CDR2 from the germline V gene are KGHSH and LQKENI. Written as DNA, the CDR3 is TGTGCCAGCTCACCCGAGACTAGCTGGTACGAGCAGTACGTC. Residues: CASSPETSWYEQYV.